This is a list of T cell receptor beta chains from one sample in a study of blood T cell repertoires in COVID-19. Produced via immunoSEQ multiplex PCR; TCRdb's table is partial and in-frame only. Of 200,000 to 250,000 clones in the sample, 75% to 85% were seen once. Sequencing was done on a sample of peripheral blood. The source is a woman aged 70-85 years with COVID-19, enrolled during active disease. Both conserved end residues are part of each CDR3. Each record gives: clone size, J gene, D gene, V gene, CDR3 protein, CDR3 DNA. A D gene is named only where the DNA matches it firmly. Clone size is stated in some rows and not others, as once, few, many or a class when expanded.

NA,TRBJ2-1,NA,TRBV7-9,CASSKRGGASYNEQFF,TGTGCCAGCAGCAAACGTGGCGGGGCGTCCTACAATGAGCAGTTCTTC
NA,TRBJ1-4,TRBD1,TRBV19,CASSRTGSPTNEKLFF,TGTGCCAGTAGTAGGACAGGCTCTCCAACTAATGAAAAACTGTTTTTT
NA,TRBJ1-1,NA,TRBV5-1,CASSQGNGGTEAFF,TGCGCCAGCAGCCAAGGGAACGGGGGCACTGAAGCTTTCTTT
NA,TRBJ1-4,NA,TRBV6-2/TRBV6-3,CASSYEGTNEKLFF,TGTGCCAGCAGTTACGAGGGAACTAATGAAAAACTGTTTTTT
NA,TRBJ1-1,NA,TRBV6-2/TRBV6-3,CASSSTTTGRYMNTEAFF,TGTGCCAGCAGTTCGACTACCACAGGGCGGTACATGAACACTGAAGCTTTCTTT
once,TRBJ2-7,TRBD1,TRBV7-2,CASSLGPGQENYEQYF,TGTGCCAGCAGCTTAGGTCCGGGACAGGAAAACTACGAGCAGTACTTC
NA,TRBJ1-2,TRBD1,TRBV11-3,CASSPGDRGGSYTF,TGTGCCAGCAGCCCCGGGGACAGGGGAGGGAGCTACACCTTC
NA,TRBJ2-2,NA,TRBV13,CASSPNRGNTGELFF,TGTGCCAGCAGCCCGAATAGGGGGAACACCGGGGAGCTGTTTTTT
NA,TRBJ1-1,NA,TRBV7-2,CASSLGQGLYTEAFF,TGTGCCAGCAGCTTAGGTCAGGGGTTATACACTGAAGCTTTCTTT
NA,TRBJ1-4,NA,TRBV21-1,CASSKGRTGYEKLFF,TGTGCCAGCAGCAAAGGAAGGACAGGGTATGAAAAACTGTTTTTT
NA,TRBJ1-2,NA,TRBV10-2,CASSESAGRGGGYTF,TGCGCCAGCAGTGAGTCGGCAGGTAGGGGAGGAGGCTACACCTTC